One T cell receptor (beta chain) is described in this entry. The antigen remains unidentified. This specimen belongs to a study of CD8 T cells in Susac syndrome. Reverse transcription of roughly 0.5 to 1 ug RNA was carried out with random hexamers. TCR beta CDR3 was amplified by immunoSEQ multiplex PCR. This amplification extended across 54 Vbeta and 13 Jbeta segments. TCRdb recomputed calls from the immunoSEQ multiplex PCR reads with MiXCR, one row per CDR3 protein. Of about 440,000 distinct CDR3 sequences listed, more than 70% are singletons. While CD8+ and CD4+ T cells were isolated negatively, TEMRA cells were enriched by FACS. The junction had 5 bases not matched to a gene; V was cut back by 1 base and J by 8 bases. CDR3 length: 15 amino acids. The germline V gene encodes CDR1 LGHNT and CDR2 FRNRAP. Study-level results: It was acknowledged in the study that the number of individuals who were included in its TCR sequencing and HLA analysis was relatively small.

Sequencing used CD8+ T cells from PBMCs. The receptor's source is a human donor with multiple sclerosis. The chain employs TRBV12-5 and TRBJ2-4; 10 positions agree with TRBD2. CDR3 nucleotides: TGTGCTAGTGGTTTGGCTAGCGGGAGTAACGACATTCAGTACTTC. Translation: CASGLASGSNDIQYF. The full variable domain, with the rest looked up from reference TRBV12-5 and TRBJ2-4, is DARVTQTPRHKVTEMGQEVTMRCQPILGHNTVFWYRQTMMQGLELLAYFRNRAPLDDSGMPKDRFSAEMPDATLATLKIQPSEPRDSAVYFCASGLASGSNDIQYFGAGTRLSVL.